This T cell receptor (beta chain) emerged from a study of T cells in Graves' hyperthyroidism and ophthalmopathy. Study-wide context: Peripheral blood was acquired at first diagnosis, ahead of any therapy whatsoever. Study-wide points: Most clonotypes that expanded in the thyroid above 0.001 also showed up in blood.

Each person with ophthalmopathy scored at least 3 on the Clinical Activity Score, reached NOSPECS grade 4 or higher, and had been ill under 3 months. The diagnoses drew upon clinical symptoms, serum thyroxine and TRAb, thyroid ultrasound and orbital computed tomography. The CDR3 length is 11 residues. Germline V CDR1 and CDR2: GTSNPN, SVGIG (reference sequence). V was clipped by 5 bases and J by 5 bases, with 9 bases between them. This clonotype occurred many times. The antigen remains unidentified. The investigators amplified TCR beta CDR3 regions from RNA transcripts. The primer set for the first-round RT-PCR of the TCR CDR3 was HTBI. TCRdb reanalysed the multiplex PCR reads using MiXCR and keeps one entry per CDR3 protein. The table has fewer than 450,000 distinct CDR3 sequences, around 15% seen once.

Sequenced input: blood. This sequence joins TRBV30 and TRBJ1-1; TRBD1 might be the D (5 bases). The TCR was taken from a woman in her sixties or seventies with Graves' ophthalmopathy. The CDR3 DNA sequence: TGTGCCTGGGCAGGGCTGACTGAAGCTTTCTTT. Its protein is CAWAGLTEAFF.